The next 10 T cell receptor beta chains were all read from a single sample in a study of blood T cell repertoires in COVID-19 (dated by TCRdb to between 2020 and 2021). Preparation of the library involved the immunoSEQ multiplex PCR assay. Not all clones reach the TCRdb copy of this immuneACCESS table, which keeps in-frame sequences only. Checked studies attribute under half of the gap to unresolved V genes and leave the rest unexplained. This sample comprises roughly 320,000 clones, over 90% of them detected only once. The top ten clones comprise 3.5% to 5% of the sample. The sequencing input was PBMCs or T cells enriched from blood (not recorded which). Receptor source: a woman in her 30s who had been exposed to COVID-19.

This clone was seen only once. The chain couples TRBV10-3 to TRBJ2-7, with TRBD2 identical over 12 bases. V was pared by 10 bases and J by 1 base, with 2 bases of the junction left unmatched. This CDR3 is 13 amino acids long. Germline CDR1 is ENHRY and CDR2 is SYGVKD. CDR3 region: CATTSGGSYEQYF. Here the CDR3 DNA reads TGTGCCACAACTAGCGGGGGGTCCTACGAGCAGTACTTC.

The chain combines TRBV18 with TRBJ1-1; TRBD1 matches at 8 bases. Germline V gives CDR1 KGHSH, CDR2 LQKENI. Trimming at V came to 4 bases and at J to 0 bases, leaving 4 bases not matched to a gene. The CDR3 contains 15 residues. In DNA form, the CDR3 reads TGTGCCAGCTCACTTGGACAGGGAGTGAACACTGAAGCTTTCTTT. It translates to CASSLGQGVNTEAFF.

This clone is a singleton in its sample. The chain uses TRBV5-6 and TRBJ1-1; 7 nucleotides agree with TRBD1. The CDR3 extends over 16 amino acids. Germline trimming cut 4 bases from V and 0 bases from J; bases unmatched to any gene: 9. CDR1 SGHDT and CDR2 YYEEEE come from the germline V gene. CDR3 region: CASSRRQGNVNTEAFF. The CDR3 nucleotides are TGTGCCAGCAGCAGGAGACAGGGAAACGTGAACACTGAAGCTTTCTTT.

The chain couples TRBV2 to TRBJ1-2; a weak D match, TRBD1 (5 bases). Germline V CDR1 and CDR2: SNHLY, FYNNEI. Trimming shortened V by 4 bases and J by 2 bases, and 8 bases separated the two germline ends. CDR3 length equals 13 residues. The CDR3 here is CASSVGQNYGYTF. The CDR3 DNA follows: TGTGCCAGCAGTGTGGGGCAGAACTATGGCTACACCTTC.

This chain joins TRBV10-2 and TRBJ2-1; TRBD2 matches at 8 bases. This CDR3 has 14 residues. Looked up from germline, CDR1 is WSHSY and CDR2 is SAAADI. V lost 10 bases to trimming and J lost 2 bases; unmatched junction nucleotides: 7. The CDR3 loop reads CATSGLAAYNEQFF. CDR3 DNA: TGCGCCACCTCTGGACTAGCAGCCTACAATGAGCAGTTCTTC.

The chain couples TRBV27 to TRBJ1-2; TRBD1 agrees at 10 bases. Germline loops: CDR1 MNHEY, CDR2 SMNVEV (reference sequence). This CDR3 region has 15 residues. Unmatched junction bases numbered 4, after V lost 5 bases and J lost 1 base. CDR3 DNA: TGTGCCAGCAGTCCCCGGGACAGGGGTAACTATGGCTACACCTTC. It yields the protein CASSPRDRGNYGYTF.

The chain carries TRBV10-2 and TRBJ1-4; 8 bases agree with TRBD1. Losses at the gene ends were 4 bases for V and 2 bases for J; bases not matched to a gene: 6. CDR1 and CDR2 (germline): WSHSY, SAAADI. The CDR3 is 16 amino acids. CDR3 in amino acids: CASSGQTGATNEKLFF. DNA of the CDR3: TGCGCCAGCAGTGGTCAGACAGGGGCCACTAATGAAAAACTGTTTTTT.

V is TRBV10-3 and J is TRBJ2-7; TRBD1 is a possible D gene (6 bases). Germline V gives CDR1 ENHRY, CDR2 SYGVKD. Trimming took off 4 bases at V and 1 base at J, with 8 bases between the two ends. The length of the CDR3 is 13 residues. In nucleotides, the CDR3 is TGTGCCATCAGTGTAGGACAGTCCTACGAGCAGTACTTC. Amino acids: CAISVGQSYEQYF.

CDR3: CAIRRSLTGKNTEAFF. In DNA form, the CDR3 reads TGTGCCATCAGGAGATCACTGACAGGGAAGAACACTGAAGCTTTCTTT. This chain links TRBV10-3 with TRBJ1-1; 7 nucleotides agree with TRBD1. Looked up from germline, CDR1 is ENHRY and CDR2 is SYGVKD. This CDR3 is 16 amino acids long. V gave up 6 bases and J gave up 1 base; unmatched junction bases: 11.

The chain links TRBV4-1 to TRBJ2-7; unclear D gene. This CDR3 has 13 amino acids. The germline CDR1 and CDR2 sequences are MGHRA and YSYEKL. V was clipped by 0 bases and J by 3 bases, with 6 bases between them. This CDR3 reads CASSQDGGYEQYF. The CDR3 bases are TGCGCCAGCAGCCAAGACGGCGGCTACGAGCAGTACTTC.